This entry lists 11 T cell receptor beta chains sequenced from one sample in a study of a mutant IDH1 vaccine in newly diagnosed glioma. Time point defined: baseline, week 1 (first vaccination visit). Treatment specified: pre-vaccination baseline after standard-of-care therapy. Assay used: immunoSEQ multiplex PCR; TCRdb lists only in-frame clones, some missing. The sample carries around 15,000 clones, 80% recorded once. Sequencing used PBMCs, obtained from a glioma patient treated with radiotherapy, temozolomide or both. All receptors derive from a man aged 35-49 years with glioma.

The CDR3, as DNA: TGTGCCAGCAGCGACGGGACAGGGCGGCTCCCAGAGACCCAGTACTTC. Its translation is CASSDGTGRLPETQYF. The chain links TRBV2 to TRBJ2-5; 9 bases are a match to TRBD1. Germline CDR1 is SNHLY and CDR2 is FYNNEI. CDR3 size: 16 residues. V lost 6 bases and J lost 4; bases outside the gene matches: 12.

This sequence joins TRBV5-1 and TRBJ1-6; weak D call: TRBD1 (5 bases). Deletions cut 4 bases from V and 0 bases from J, with 14 bases between. This CDR3 is 17 amino acids long. CDR1 SGHRS and CDR2 YFSETQ come from the germline V gene. The CDR3 reads CASSRQQASSYNSPLHF. CDR3 nucleotides: TGCGCCAGCAGCCGCCAACAGGCCAGCTCCTATAATTCACCCCTCCACTTT.

The chain links TRBV6-1 to TRBJ1-5; D perhaps matches TRBD1 (6 bases). Trimming stripped 4 bases from V and 7 bases from J, with 14 bases between. The CDR3 covers 14 residues. Per the germline V gene, CDR1 is MNHNS and CDR2 is SASEGT. The CDR3 sequence: CASSGSEGGQPQHF. The CDR3 coding sequence is TGTGCCAGCAGTGGTTCCGAAGGGGGGCAGCCCCAGCATTTT.

The gene calls are TRBV19 and TRBJ2-3; D not resolved. The CDR3 runs 14 residues. The germline V and J ends were trimmed by 2 bases and 6 bases, with 12 bases remaining between them. Germline CDR1 reads LNHDA; CDR2 reads SQIVND (reference sequence). The CDR3 loop is CASSIFALEDTQYF. The CDR3 nucleotides are TGTGCCAGTAGTATATTTGCCTTGGAGGATACGCAGTATTTT.

This chain connects TRBV18 to TRBJ1-3; maybe TRBD1 (5 bases). The CDR3 extends over 15 amino acids. Germline V CDR1 and CDR2: KGHSH, LQKENI. Trimming stripped 3 bases from V and 6 bases from J, with 15 bases between. CDR3 sequence reads: CASSPGTTLENTIYF. The CDR3 coding sequence is TGTGCCAGCTCACCGGGGACGACTCTGGAAAACACCATATATTTT.

The rearrangement uses TRBV19 and TRBJ2-2; D possibly corresponds to TRBD1 (6 bases). CDR3 size: 13 residues. Trimming removed 8 bases at V and 5 bases at J, with 12 bases between. Germline CDR1 and CDR2: LNHDA and SQIVND (reference sequence). CDR3 loop: CASLVTGTGELFF. CDR3 bases: TGTGCCAGTTTAGTAACAGGGACCGGGGAGCTGTTTTTT.

This chain links TRBV6-6 with TRBJ2-3; D is undetermined. The CDR3 is made up of 16 amino acids. V was cut by 8 bases and J by 0 bases, with 18 bases left in between. Per germline, CDR1 MNHNY and CDR2 SVGAGI (reference sequence). The CDR3 DNA sequence: TGTGCCAGCCGAGCAAGAGAGGCGCCTAGCACAGATACGCAGTATTTT. It encodes CASRAREAPSTDTQYF.

This chain connects TRBV6-5 to TRBJ1-1; possible D gene TRBD1, 5 bases. V was clipped by 6 bases and J by 7 bases, with 9 bases between them. This CDR3 is built from 11 residues. CDR1 is MNHEY and CDR2 is SVGAGI in the germline V gene. The CDR3 sequence is CASREGYEAFF. Here the CDR3 DNA reads TGTGCCAGCAGGGAGGGGTATGAAGCTTTCTTT.

This clone has a handful of counts. The chain joins TRBV18 to TRBJ2-3; D not resolved. V shed 3 bases and J shed 2 bases, with 12 bases lying between them. CDR1 and CDR2 (germline): KGHSH, LQKENI. The CDR3 extends over 15 amino acids. The CDR3 is CASSPRGSTTDTQYF. In nucleotides, the CDR3 is TGTGCCAGCTCACCGCGAGGCAGTACCACAGATACGCAGTATTTT.

The V gene is TRBV18, the J gene TRBJ2-4; TRBD1 aligns across 7 bases. The CDR3 is made up of 15 amino acids. Per germline, CDR1 KGHSH and CDR2 LQKENI. J gave up 9 bases and V 0 bases, and 8 bases lay outside the gene matches. Written as DNA, the CDR3 is TGTGCCAGCTCACCACCGAACAGGGGAGAAGGCATTCAGTACTTC. As protein: CASSPPNRGEGIQYF.

The rearrangement uses TRBV2 and TRBJ2-7; D possibly corresponds to TRBD2 (6 bases). The V end lost 10 bases, the J end lost 3 bases, and 13 bases lay between the germline ends. The germline gives CDR1 SNHLY, CDR2 FYNNEI. The CDR3 consists of 12 residues. The CDR3 region is CAIGGHSYEQYF. The DNA of the CDR3 is TGTGCCATCGGAGGGCACAGCTACGAGCAGTACTTC.